This is a list of T cell receptor beta chains from one sample in a study of T cell responses to AZD1222 COVID-19 vaccine. Method: immunoSEQ multiplex PCR; TCRdb's copy keeps in-frame clones and lacks some. The table lists approximately 81,000 clones, 75% to 95% of them singletons, with less than 5.5% in the top ten. The sample consisted of peripheral blood, taken on day 0 of MenACWY control vaccination. These receptors were collected from an adult in good health. CDR3s include the opening cysteine and the closing phenylalanine or tryptophan. The order of the fields is V gene, D gene, clone size, J gene, CDR3 DNA, CDR3 protein. D genes are given only for firm matches. For some rows the clone size is stated as once, few or many, or as a class when expanded; others skip it.

>TRBV19|NA|NA|TRBJ2-2
TGTGCCAGTAGTATCCGTAGTGGAGTCGGGGAGCTGTTTTTT
CASSIRSGVGELFF
>TRBV6-8|NA|NA|TRBJ1-2
TGTGCTTCCGGGGGGGAGGCCGGCTACACCTTC
CASGGEAGYTF
>TRBV12-5|NA|NA|TRBJ2-1
TGTGCTAGTGGTTTGGTACTGCAGGGCTACAATGAGCAGTTCTTC
CASGLVLQGYNEQFF
>TRBV28|NA|NA|TRBJ1-3
TGTGCCAGCACCACGGAAACGGGGGCAAACACCATATATTTT
CASTTETGANTIYF
>TRBV18|NA|NA|TRBJ1-3
TGTGCCAGCTCACAAAACGAGGCCCTAGGAGGCTCTGGAAACACCATATATTTT
CASSQNEALGGSGNTIYF
>TRBV5-1|NA|NA|TRBJ1-2
TGCGCCAGCAGGGACAGAGAATATGGCTACACCTTC
CASRDREYGYTF
>TRBV5-1|TRBD2|NA|TRBJ2-1
TGCGCCAGCAGCCCCCTCGGACTAGCCAATGAGCAGTTCTTC
CASSPLGLANEQFF
>TRBV6-5|TRBD2|NA|TRBJ2-7
TGTGCCAGCACTGCGACTAGCGGGAGGTACGAGCAGTACTTC
CASTATSGRYEQYF
>TRBV6-5|NA|once|TRBJ2-7
TGTGCCAGCAGGAGACAGGTTCTAGGCTACGAGCAGTACTTC
CASRRQVLGYEQYF
>TRBV10-3|NA|NA|TRBJ1-5
TGTGCCATCGGTGAGGGGGGTAGCAATCAGCCCCAGCATTTT
CAIGEGGSNQPQHF
>TRBV7-8|NA|NA|TRBJ2-3
TGTGCCAGCAGCTTAGTGCCGACTGGCACAGATACGCAGTATTTT
CASSLVPTGTDTQYF
>TRBV2|NA|NA|TRBJ1-5
TGTGCCAGCAGTGAAGGTTTGGGGTCCGGTCAGCCCCAGCATTTT
CASSEGLGSGQPQHF
>TRBV3-1/TRBV3-2|NA|once|TRBJ2-1
TGTGCCAGCAGTCAGGTAGGCAATGAGCAGTTCTTC
CASSQVGNEQFF
>TRBV7-3|NA|few|TRBJ1-1
TGTGCCAGCAGCTTCGGGAGGAACACTGAAGCTTTCTTT
CASSFGRNTEAFF
>TRBV10-3|NA|NA|TRBJ2-1
TGTGCCATCAATCTATCTCTCCCCTACAATGAGCAGTTCTTC
CAINLSLPYNEQFF
>TRBV6-5|NA|NA|TRBJ2-7
TGTGCCAGCGTCTCCCGGGGGAGCTCCTACGAGCAGTACTTC
CASVSRGSSYEQYF
>TRBV5-6|NA|NA|TRBJ1-5
TGTGCCAGCAGCTCTCAAAGTAGCAATCAGCCCCAGCATTTT
CASSSQSSNQPQHF
>TRBV6-2/TRBV6-3|NA|NA|TRBJ1-5
TGTGCCAGCAGTTACTCCCACGGGCAGCCCCAGCATTTT
CASSYSHGQPQHF
>TRBV6-6|NA|NA|TRBJ1-2
TGTGCCAGCAGCCTATTTTCAGGGGTCTATGGCTACACCTTC
CASSLFSGVYGYTF
>TRBV11-2|TRBD1|NA|TRBJ1-4
TGTGCCAGCAGCTCGATCGACAGGGTAGAGGAAAAACTGTTTTTT
CASSSIDRVEEKLFF
>TRBV3-1/TRBV3-2|NA|NA|TRBJ1-4
TGTGCCAGCAGCCAAGATAGCACAGGGAAAAAACTGTTTTTT
CASSQDSTGKKLFF
>TRBV7-9|NA|NA|TRBJ1-2
TGTGCCAGCAGGCCTAGGGGATCCTATGGCTACACCTTC
CASRPRGSYGYTF
>TRBV13|TRBD1|NA|TRBJ2-3
TGTGCCAGCAGCTCCAGACAGGGGGCAGATACGCAGTATTTT
CASSSRQGADTQYF
>TRBV7-2|NA|NA|TRBJ2-3
TGTGCCAGTAAGCACAACACAGATACGCAGTATTTT
CASKHNTDTQYF
>TRBV4-1|TRBD1|NA|TRBJ1-2
TGCGCCAGCAGCCCCCCGGGACAGTTTAACTATGGCTACACCTTC
CASSPPGQFNYGYTF
>TRBV6-4|TRBD1|NA|TRBJ1-2
TGTGCCAGCAGCGCAGGACAGGGTAGCTATGGCTACACCTTC
CASSAGQGSYGYTF
>TRBV27|NA|NA|TRBJ1-1
TGTGCCAGCAGTTTAGCAGCGATGAACACTGAAGCTTTCTTT
CASSLAAMNTEAFF
>TRBV10-3|NA|NA|TRBJ1-2
TGTGCCATCAGTGAGTCAGGGGTTCGGAACTATGGCTACACCTTC
CAISESGVRNYGYTF
>TRBV28|NA|NA|TRBJ1-5
TGTGCCAGCAGTCGGGGGATTGGGGGCCCCTGGCATTTT
CASSRGIGGPWHF
>TRBV5-8|NA|NA|TRBJ1-6
TGTGCCAGCAGCTTGGGGGGATCACCCCTCCACTTT
CASSLGGSPLHF
>TRBV27|NA|NA|TRBJ1-2
TGTGCCAGCAGTCCCTCCATTGCGCGGCAAAACTATGGCTACACCTTC
CASSPSIARQNYGYTF
>TRBV28|NA|few|TRBJ1-3
TGTGCCAGCAGTCCACCCCGGGACGGCGGAAACACCATATATTTT
CASSPPRDGGNTIYF
>TRBV12-3/TRBV12-4|NA|NA|TRBJ1-2
TGTGCCAGCAGTTTAGGTGACGGCTATGGCTACACCTTC
CASSLGDGYGYTF
>TRBV20-1|NA|NA|TRBJ1-2
TGCAGTGCTAGTTACGCTAGTTCTAACTATGGCTACACCTTC
CSASYASSNYGYTF
>TRBV7-9|TRBD1|once|TRBJ1-1
TGTGCCAGCAGCTCCCCTTACTTGACAGGGAATAACACTGAAGCTTTCTTT
CASSSPYLTGNNTEAFF
>TRBV6-1|NA|NA|TRBJ1-2
TGTGCCAGCAGTGAAAGGTCAGCACAGAACTATGGCTACACCTTC
CASSERSAQNYGYTF
>TRBV6-5|NA|NA|TRBJ1-2
TGTGCCAGCCGAAGTGGGGGGCCCCGTGGTTTTGGCTACACCTTC
CASRSGGPRGFGYTF
>TRBV20-1|NA|NA|TRBJ2-5
TGCACCCCAGGAGGCGAGACCCAGTACTTC
CTPGGETQYF
>TRBV28|NA|NA|TRBJ1-6
TGTGCCAGCAGGGTCGCAGGACCCCTGAATTCACCCCTCCACTTT
CASRVAGPLNSPLHF
>TRBV28|NA|few|TRBJ1-1
TGTGCCAGCACACCCTGGGGGGCGGGTGAAGCTTTCTTT
CASTPWGAGEAFF
>TRBV14|NA|NA|TRBJ2-1
TGTGCCAGCAGCCCGACAGAATACAATGAGCAGTTCTTC
CASSPTEYNEQFF